This entry concerns a single T cell receptor (beta chain). The entry originates in a study of blood T cell repertoires in COVID-19. The table came from immunoSEQ multiplex PCR; TCRdb's copy has only in-frame clones and leaves some out. Of about 140,000 clones in the sample, approximately 84% were seen once. The germline CDR1 and CDR2 sequences are SGHDN and FVKESK. The trim removed 5 bases at V and 3 bases at J, leaving 8 bases unmatched. The CDR3 covers 16 residues. This receptor was obtained from a woman in her forties or fifties with acute COVID-19. The rearrangement joins TRBV14 to TRBJ2-1; TRBD2 matches at 9 bases. Material: PBMCs or T cells enriched from blood (not recorded which). The CDR3 is CASSFIAGVGYNEQFF. The CDR3, as DNA: TGTGCCAGCAGCTTTATAGCGGGAGTGGGCTACAATGAGCAGTTCTTC. The full variable domain, rest sourced from reference TRBV14 and TRBJ2-1, is EAGVTQFPSHSVIEKGQTVTLRCDPISGHDNLYWYRRVMGKEIKFLLHFVKESKQDESGMPNNRFLAERTGGTYSTLKVQPAELEDSGVYFCASSFIAGVGYNEQFFGPGTRLTVL.